This T cell receptor beta chain was found in a study of blood T cell repertoires in COVID-19. The CDR3 loop spans 15 amino acids. J lost 6 bases, V lost 6 bases, and 7 bases had no gene match. The germline gives CDR1 KGHSH, CDR2 LQKENI. Measured with immunoSEQ multiplex PCR; TCRdb has only the in-frame clones, and not every one. The repertoire holds around 180,000 clones, with 82% as singletons. This chain uses TRBV18 with TRBJ1-6; 8 positions agree with TRBD1. This sequence originates from a woman in her 30s with acute or convalescent COVID-19. The material sequenced was peripheral blood. CDR3 region: CASSPITGGNSPLHF. The CDR3 nucleotides read TGTGCCAGCTCGCCAATAACAGGGGGTAATTCACCCCTCCACTTT.